This TCR beta chain is drawn from a study of T cells expressing NK-cell markers. Study outcomes and limitations: Whether expanded NKG2C-expressing T cell clones recognize HCMV is unknown. Dominant NKG2C+ clonotype frequencies of 1.0-7.0% of CD8+ T cells were measured in roughly 6 donors.

TCRdb reprocessed the 5' RACE reads and reports one entry per CDR3 protein, with no DNA. The data include 350,000 to 400,000 distinct CDR3 sequences; the top ten clones carry about 10%. The CDR3 totals 16 residues. The germline V gene encodes CDR1 SGHRS and CDR2 YFSETQ. On this clonotype itself: Its antigen is not identified.

The sequence came from a woman between 45 and 60 years old in good health. The V and J genes are TRBV5-1 and TRBJ1-1; TCRdb indicates TRBD1, and absent DNA this call remains unverified. The sample taken for sequencing was blood T cells: a sorted CD56 or NKG2C T cell subset, CD4+ or CD8+ T cells, or bulk PBMC T cells (not recorded which). CDR3 in amino acids: CASSWARGKGTTEAFF.